These 25 T cell receptor beta chains were sequenced from one sample in a study of blood T cell repertoires in COVID-19. Sequencing used immunoSEQ multiplex PCR; TCRdb keeps in-frame clones, though not all of them. The sample lists hundreds of thousands of clones, approximately 91% seen once, with approximately 5.2% in the top ten. Specimen: PBMCs or T cells enriched from blood (not recorded which). The receptor source for this set is a man aged 55 to 69 who had recovered from COVID-19.

The genes are TRBV28 and TRBJ2-5; TRBD1 agrees at 8 bases. The CDR3 is 13 residues long. V was clipped by 5 bases and J by 4 bases; unmatched bases: 3. Per germline, CDR1 MDHEN and CDR2 SYDVKM. The DNA for the CDR3 is TGTGCCAGCAGTCGGACAGGGTTAGAGACCCAGTACTTC. Amino acids: CASSRTGLETQYF.

The V and J genes are TRBV9 and TRBJ2-7, with TRBD2 identical over 7 bases. Germline-derived CDR1 and CDR2 are SGDLS and YYNGEE. J was trimmed by 4 bases and V by 1 base; bases with no gene match: 5. The CDR3 contains 14 residues. Here the CDR3 DNA reads TGTGCCAGCAGCGTAATGGCGGGAGTGTACGAGCAGTACTTC. Its translation: CASSVMAGVYEQYF.

The J gene is TRBJ1-6, the V gene TRBV3-1 (or the pseudogene TRBV3-2), with TRBD1 as a possible D gene (6 bases). The CDR3 totals 15 residues. CDR1 and CDR2 (germline): LGHDT, YNNKEL (reference sequence). Trimming removed 5 bases at V and 4 bases at J, with 12 bases between. CDR3 protein: CASSRGQLYNSPLHF. The CDR3 nucleotides read TGTGCCAGCAGCAGAGGACAGCTATATAATTCACCCCTCCACTTT.

The V call is TRBV10-3, the J call TRBJ2-1, with 10 bases lining up with TRBD2. CDR1 and CDR2 from the germline V gene are ENHRY and SYGVKD. The CDR3 is 15 amino acids. The V and J ends lost 5 bases and 7 bases, in that order; junction bases with no gene match: 8. In DNA, the CDR3 is TGTGCCATCAGTAAAGCGGGAGGGATGGATAATGAGCAGTTCTTC. Residues: CAISKAGGMDNEQFF.

The V gene is TRBV10-3, the J gene TRBJ2-1; 7 positions agree with TRBD2. Trimming cost V 3 bases and J 4 bases; bases outside gene matches: 6. Looked up from germline, CDR1 is ENHRY and CDR2 is SYGVKD. The CDR3 sequence is 15 residues long. The CDR3 coding sequence is TGTGCCATCAGTGATGTCAGGACTAGTTACAATGAGCAGTTCTTC. Residues: CAISDVRTSYNEQFF.

In its sample, this clone was seen once. The chain uses TRBV2 and TRBJ2-1; the match to TRBD2 covers 8 bases. The V and J ends lost 6 bases and 4 bases, in that order; junction bases with no gene match: 8. Germline V gene data show CDR1 as SNHLY and CDR2 as FYNNEI. The CDR3 spans 15 residues. The CDR3 DNA is TGTGCCAGCAGGAACCGGGAGGGGATATACAATGAGCAGTTCTTC. It is translated as CASRNREGIYNEQFF.

The chain joins TRBV5-1 to TRBJ2-1; 16 nucleotides align to TRBD2. The J segment lost 2 bases and the V segment lost 4 bases, leaving 15 bases of the junction unmatched. This CDR3 contains 21 residues. The germline gives CDR1 SGHRS, CDR2 YFSETQ. In DNA, the CDR3 is TGCGCCAGCAGCCGGGGACTAGCGGGAGGGCCGGGAATGTTTACCTACAATGAGCAGTTCTTC. Its translation: CASSRGLAGGPGMFTYNEQFF.

This sequence joins TRBV28 and TRBJ2-2, with 15 bases aligning to TRBD2. V trimming: 3 bases; J trimming: 6 bases; junction bases outside the gene matches: 2. Germline V CDR1 and CDR2: MDHEN, SYDVKM. The length of the CDR3 is 16 residues. CDR3 sequence (DNA): TGTGCCAGCAGTTTGGGACTAGCGGGAGGCTCCGGGGAGCTGTTTTTT. As protein: CASSLGLAGGSGELFF.

The chain carries TRBV6-5 and TRBJ1-6; maybe TRBD1 (5 bases). Germline V CDR1 and CDR2: MNHEY, SVGAGI. Trimming left V 7 bases short and J 7 bases short, with 17 bases between. The CDR3 spans 15 residues. Written as DNA, the CDR3 is TGTGCCAGCAAGTGGGGGGACTCGGGGAATTCACCCCTCCACTTT. Translation: CASKWGDSGNSPLHF.

This chain connects TRBV29-1 to TRBJ1-1, with D tentatively TRBD1 (6 bases). The ends were cut back, 3 bases at V and 4 bases at J, with 15 bases in the middle. The germline gives CDR1 SQVTM, CDR2 ANQGSEA. CDR3 length: 14 residues. The CDR3 reads CSVDKGGGFTEAFF. CDR3 bases: TGCAGCGTTGATAAAGGGGGGGGCTTCACTGAAGCTTTCTTT.

The chain employs TRBV6-2 or TRBV6-3 and TRBJ2-7, with D hard to call. The V end lost 5 bases, the J end lost 0 bases, and 17 bases lay between the germline ends. Germline V gene sequence: CDR1 MNHEY, CDR2 SVGEGT. The CDR3 is 16 amino acids. CDR3 residues: CASSNGEPKDSYEQYF. CDR3 DNA sequence: TGTGCCAGCAGTAACGGAGAGCCCAAGGACTCCTACGAGCAGTACTTC.

The chain carries TRBV5-1 and TRBJ2-3, with D uncertain. V lost 9 bases, J lost 0 bases, and 11 bases lay in between. The CDR3 length is 13 residues. From germline, CDR1 is SGHRS and CDR2 YFSETQ. CDR3 sequence: CATRPGSTDTQYF. The CDR3 DNA reads as TGCGCCACTAGGCCCGGAAGCACAGATACGCAGTATTTT.

The CDR3 DNA is TGTGCCAGCAGTTTATCTAACGGCAGGTCGGTGGGCAATCAGCCCCAGCATTTT. Amino acids: CASSLSNGRSVGNQPQHF. V and J are TRBV28 and TRBJ1-5, with unresolved D. This CDR3 spans 18 amino acids. CDR1 is MDHEN, CDR2 SYDVKM, per germline. With 1 base removed from V and 2 bases from J, the gap between germline ends came to 18 bases.

The J gene is TRBJ1-2, the V gene TRBV5-5; maybe TRBD1 (5 bases). Germline loops: CDR1 SGHKS, CDR2 YYEKEE (reference sequence). The CDR3 sequence is 13 residues long. Trimming took 4 bases from V and 8 from J, leaving 15 bases between them. CDR3 protein: CASSHPTGEGYTF. CDR3 coding DNA: TGTGCCAGCAGCCACCCTACAGGTGAAGGCTACACCTTC.

This clone was detected a few times. The chain uses TRBV7-2 and TRBJ1-5; D unresolved. Germline V gene lookup returns CDR1 SGHTA and CDR2 FQGNSA. V was shortened by 5 bases and J by 0 bases, with 14 bases between the two germline ends. This CDR3 comprises 16 residues. The CDR3 spells CASSRDTHISNQPQHF. The CDR3 bases are TGTGCCAGCAGCCGTGACACTCATATTAGCAATCAGCCCCAGCATTTT.

The V gene is TRBV5-1, the J gene TRBJ2-2; 9 bases map to TRBD2. CDR3 length: 17 amino acids. Germline CDR1 and CDR2: SGHRS and YFSETQ. V dropped 4 bases and J dropped 1; count of bases not matched to a gene: 8. The CDR3 sequence: CASSLPIAGENTGELFF. The CDR3 nucleotides are TGCGCCAGCAGCCTTCCAATAGCGGGGGAGAACACCGGGGAGCTGTTTTTT.

The chain has TRBV19 and TRBJ1-5, with D perhaps matching TRBD1 (6 bases). The length of the CDR3 is 16 residues. Germline V gene sequence: CDR1 LNHDA, CDR2 SQIVND (reference sequence). The V end was cut by 4 bases, the J end by 5 bases, with 18 bases between. This chain's CDR3 is CASSRKGTGYDQPQHF. DNA of the CDR3: TGTGCCAGTAGTAGAAAGGGCACAGGGTATGATCAGCCCCAGCATTTT.

The chain uses TRBV28 and TRBJ1-2; tentatively, D is TRBD1 (5 bases). Trimming cost V 1 base and J 2 bases, with 8 bases left between them. The CDR3 has 14 residues. CDR1 MDHEN and CDR2 SYDVKM come from the germline V gene. The CDR3 loop is CASSLLGQNYGYTF. For the CDR3, the DNA is TGTGCCAGCAGTTTATTGGGGCAGAACTATGGCTACACCTTC.

This clone has more than one count but fewer than ten. The chain carries TRBV12-3 or TRBV12-4 and TRBJ2-7; D gene uncertain. The CDR3 consists of 11 residues. Trimming left V 3 bases short and J 2 bases short, with 2 bases between. The CDR3 spells CASSFAYEQYF. The CDR3 DNA follows: TGTGCCAGCAGTTTCGCCTACGAGCAGTACTTC.

CDR3: CASSFGNTDSPLHF. The DNA of the CDR3 is TGCGCCAGCAGCTTCGGGAACACCGATTCACCCCTCCACTTT. The chain couples TRBV5-1 to TRBJ1-6; D remains unclear. Trimming cost V 2 bases and J 8 bases, with 11 bases left between them. Germline V gives CDR1 SGHRS, CDR2 YFSETQ. CDR3 size: 14 residues.

This clone was detected many times. CDR3 nucleotide sequence: TGTGCCAGCAAGAGGGTTGGCCAGCCCCAGCATTTT. This sequence encodes CASKRVGQPQHF. This chain links TRBV2 with TRBJ1-5; D unclear. V lost 7 bases to trimming and J lost 7 bases, with 11 bases between them. The CDR3 is 12 residues long. Germline loops: CDR1 SNHLY, CDR2 FYNNEI. The full variable domain, rest sourced from reference TRBV2 and TRBJ1-5, is EPEVTQTPSHQVTQMGQEVILRCVPISNHLYFYWYRQILGQKVEFLVSFYNNEISEKSEIFDDQFSVERPDGSNFTLKIRSTKLEDSAMYFCASKRVGQPQHFGDGTRLSIL.

The chain combines TRBV5-5 with TRBJ1-1; possibly TRBD1 for D (5 bases). The germline gives CDR1 SGHKS, CDR2 YYEKEE (reference sequence). This CDR3 is built from 17 residues. V dropped 0 bases and J dropped 1 base, with 16 bases sitting between them. For the CDR3, the DNA is TGTGCCAGCAGCTTGGCCCCGCCCCGGGGGACGAACACTGAAGCTTTCTTT. This sequence encodes CASSLAPPRGTNTEAFF. Variable domain in full (rest from reference TRBV5-5 and TRBJ1-1): DAGVTQSPTHLIKTRGQQVTLRCSPISGHKSVSWYQQVLGQGPQFIFQYYEKEERGRGNFPDRFSARQFPNYSSELNVNALLLGDSALYLCASSLAPPRGTNTEAFFGQGTRLTVV.

This chain joins TRBV11-2 and TRBJ2-7; 7 bases fit TRBD1. Germline V gives CDR1 SGHAT, CDR2 FQNNGV. The CDR3 has 12 amino acids. Trimming took 5 bases from V and 8 from J; bases not matched to a gene: 6. CDR3 residues: CASSADRVKQYF. The CDR3 DNA is TGTGCCAGCAGCGCTGACAGGGTAAAGCAGTACTTC.

This sequence joins TRBV19 and TRBJ2-2; TRBD1 agrees at 12 bases. CDR1 LNHDA and CDR2 SQIVND come from the germline V gene (reference sequence). There are 16 residues in the CDR3. The junction had 6 bases not matched to a gene; V was cut back by 5 bases and J by 5 bases. As DNA, the CDR3 is TGTGCCAGTAGTGCCGGGACAGGGGGCGCGACCGGGGAGCTGTTTTTT. Translation gives CASSAGTGGATGELFF.

V usage is TRBV6-1 and J usage is TRBJ2-3, with TRBD1 identical over 7 bases. V shed 2 bases and J 0 bases; nucleotides not matched to a gene: 2. CDR3 length: 15 residues. The germline CDR1 and CDR2 sequences are MNHNS and SASEGT. CDR3 DNA: TGTGCCAGCAGTGAAATGGACAGGAGCACAGATACGCAGTATTTT. This encodes CASSEMDRSTDTQYF.